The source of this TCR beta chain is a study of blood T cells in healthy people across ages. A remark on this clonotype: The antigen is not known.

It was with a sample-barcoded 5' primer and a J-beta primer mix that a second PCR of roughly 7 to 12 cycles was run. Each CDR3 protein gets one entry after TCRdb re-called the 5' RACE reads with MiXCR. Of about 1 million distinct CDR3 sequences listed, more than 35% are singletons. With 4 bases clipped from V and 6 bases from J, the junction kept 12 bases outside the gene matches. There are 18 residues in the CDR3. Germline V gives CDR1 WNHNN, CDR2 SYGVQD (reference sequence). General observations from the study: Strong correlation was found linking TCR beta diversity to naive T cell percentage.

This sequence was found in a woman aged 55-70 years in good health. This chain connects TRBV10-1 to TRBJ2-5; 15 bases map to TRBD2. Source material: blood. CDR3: CASSGTSGRASSFKTQYF. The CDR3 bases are TGCGCCAGCAGTGGGACTAGCGGGAGGGCATCTTCTTTTAAGACCCAGTACTTC.